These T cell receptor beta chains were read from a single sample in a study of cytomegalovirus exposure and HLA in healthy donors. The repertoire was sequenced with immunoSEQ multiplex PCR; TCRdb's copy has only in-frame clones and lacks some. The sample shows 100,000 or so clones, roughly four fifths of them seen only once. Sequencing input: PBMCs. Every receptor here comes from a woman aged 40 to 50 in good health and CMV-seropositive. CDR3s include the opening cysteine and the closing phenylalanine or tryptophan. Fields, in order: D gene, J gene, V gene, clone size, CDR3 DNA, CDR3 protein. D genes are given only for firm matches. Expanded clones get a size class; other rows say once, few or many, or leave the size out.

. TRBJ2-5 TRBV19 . TGTGCCAGTAAGGGGGTTCGGGAGACCCAGTACTTC CASKGVRETQYF
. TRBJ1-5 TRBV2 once TGTGCCAGCAGAGGCACAGATAGTGGCAATCAGCCCCAGCATTTT CASRGTDSGNQPQHF
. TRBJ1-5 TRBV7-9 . TGTGCCAGCAGCTTAACCGGGAATAGCAATCAGCCCCAGCATTTT CASSLTGNSNQPQHF
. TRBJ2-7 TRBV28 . TGTGCCAGCAGTTTAGCCCCGCAGGCCTACGAGCAGTACTTC CASSLAPQAYEQYF
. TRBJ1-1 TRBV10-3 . TGTGCCATCAGTTTACAGGTTAGCACTGAAGCTTTCTTT CAISLQVSTEAFF
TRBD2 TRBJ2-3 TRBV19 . TGTGCCAGTGGGACTAGCGGAACAGATACGCAGTATTTT CASGTSGTDTQYF
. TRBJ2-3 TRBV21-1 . TGTGCCAGCAGCAAAGCTGTCAGGGGCAACACAGATACGCAGTATTTT CASSKAVRGNTDTQYF
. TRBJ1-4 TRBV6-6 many TGTGCCAGCAAACGACAGTCGGGAGGTGAAAAACTGTTTTTT CASKRQSGGEKLFF
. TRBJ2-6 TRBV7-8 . TGTGCCAGCAGCTTAGGGGACACCTCCTCTGGGGCCAACGTCCTGACTTTC CASSLGDTSSGANVLTF
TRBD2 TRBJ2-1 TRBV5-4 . TGTGCCAGCAGCCTCGAGGGTAGCGGGAGTTTTGAGCAGTTCTTC CASSLEGSGSFEQFF
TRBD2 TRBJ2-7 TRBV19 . TGTGCCAGTAGCGGGGGGAGCGGGAGGGCCCTCGAGCAGTACTTC CASSGGSGRALEQYF
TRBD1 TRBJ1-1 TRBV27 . TGTGCCAGCAGGGACAGGGCGAACACTGAAGCTTTCTTT CASRDRANTEAFF
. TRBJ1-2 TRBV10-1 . TGCGCCAGCAGTGAGTCGACTGAAAAGAGGGGCTACACCTTC CASSESTEKRGYTF
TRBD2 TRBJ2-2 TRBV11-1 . TGTGCCAGCAGCGAATCCCACTCTAGCGGACTTGACACCGGGGAGCTGTTTTTT CASSESHSSGLDTGELFF
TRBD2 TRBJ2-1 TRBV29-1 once TGCAGCGTCGGACTAGCGGCTAATCAGCTCCTAGTCAATGAGCAGTTCTTC CSVGLAANQLLVNEQFF
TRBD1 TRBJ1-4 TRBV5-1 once TGCGCCAGCAGTCGACAGGGGGCGCATACTAATGAAAAACTGTTTTTT CASSRQGAHTNEKLFF
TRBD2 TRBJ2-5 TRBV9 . TGTGCCAGCAGCAGAGGGACTAGCGGGAGCGATGAGACCCAGTACTTC CASSRGTSGSDETQYF
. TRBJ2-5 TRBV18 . TGTGCCAGCTCACGGGGGGAAGAGACCCAGTACTTC CASSRGEETQYF
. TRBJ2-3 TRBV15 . TGTGCCACCAGCAGAGATTACACAGATACGCAGTATTTT CATSRDYTDTQYF
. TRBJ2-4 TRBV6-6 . TGTGCCAGCGATAACAGGGTGTCAGCCATTCAGTACTTC CASDNRVSAIQYF
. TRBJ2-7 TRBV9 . TGTGCCAGCAGCGTAGTAGGGGTACCCTACGAGCAGTACTTC CASSVVGVPYEQYF
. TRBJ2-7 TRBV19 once TGTGCCAGTAGTATTTTAGGGACTGATTACGAGCAGTACTTC CASSILGTDYEQYF
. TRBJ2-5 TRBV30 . TGTGCCTGGAGTGTGCGGGGTTTGGAGACCCAGTACTTC CAWSVRGLETQYF
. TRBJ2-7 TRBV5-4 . TGTGCCAGCAGCTGGGGGGACTCCTACGAGCAGTACTTC CASSWGDSYEQYF
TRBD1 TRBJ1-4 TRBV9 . TGTGCCAGCAGCCCTCCGGGACAGGTAGAAGAAAAACTGTTTTTT CASSPPGQVEEKLFF
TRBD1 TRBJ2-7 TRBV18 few TGTGCCAGCTCACCTCCGGGACAGGGTCCCGAGCAGTACTTC CASSPPGQGPEQYF
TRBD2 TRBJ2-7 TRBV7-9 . TGTGCCAGCGGCGGCGGGAGGGCGCACGAGCAGTACTTC CASGGGRAHEQYF
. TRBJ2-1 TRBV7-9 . TGTGCCAGCAGCTTGGGGGGAGGCTACAATGAGCAGTTCTTC CASSLGGGYNEQFF
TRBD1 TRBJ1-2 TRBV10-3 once TGTGCCATCAGTGAAGGTGGGACAGGGGGTAACTATGGCTACACCTTC CAISEGGTGGNYGYTF
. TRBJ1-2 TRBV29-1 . TGCAGCGTTGGGGTCCTAGGAAGACCCCATGGCTACACCTTC CSVGVLGRPHGYTF
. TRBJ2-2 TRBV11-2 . TGTGCCAGCAGCTCGACAAACACCGGGGAGCTGTTTTTT CASSSTNTGELFF
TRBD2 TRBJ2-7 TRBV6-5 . TGTGCCAGCGCGGGACTAGCGGGTTACGAGCAGTACTTC CASAGLAGYEQYF
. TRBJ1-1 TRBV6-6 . TGTGCCAGCAGCTACCCGGAGGGGGAAGCTTTCTTT CASSYPEGEAFF